Each of the 13 T cell receptor beta chains below was sequenced from the same sample in a study of shared clonotypes between healthy human individuals. Measured with immunoSEQ multiplex PCR; TCRdb has only the in-frame clones, and not every one. Of 800,000 or so clones in the sample, about 96% are singletons; the top ten hold around 0.25%. Naive-designated CD8 cells lacked CD45RO, were positively enriched for CCR7, and omitted terminally differentiated effector memory CD45RA+ cells. The source material was naive CD8+ T cells sorted from blood. Receptors were obtained from a man under 40 in good health.

CDR3 loop: CASSPDSSWNEQFF. The CDR3, as DNA: TGTGCCAGCAGCCCGGACTCCTCATGGAATGAGCAGTTCTTC. The chain is built from TRBV7-2 and TRBJ2-1; tentative D call: TRBD2 (5 bases). This CDR3 region has 14 residues. With 5 bases removed from V and 7 bases from J, the gap between germline ends came to 15 bases. Germline V CDR1 and CDR2: SGHTA, FQGNSA.

The chain employs TRBV27 and TRBJ2-1, with 8 bases matching TRBD2. This CDR3 region has 16 residues. Per germline, CDR1 MNHEY and CDR2 SMNVEV (reference sequence). With V trimmed by 4 bases and J by 4 bases, 9 bases remained unmatched. CDR3 amino acids: CASSSAPGLGYNEQFF. CDR3 in DNA: TGTGCCAGCAGTTCCGCTCCGGGACTAGGGTACAATGAGCAGTTCTTC.

This chain links TRBV29-1 with TRBJ2-2; the match to TRBD2 covers 11 bases. Trimming at V came to 6 bases and at J to 6 bases, leaving 6 bases not matched to a gene. Germline V gene data show CDR1 as SQVTM and CDR2 as ANQGSEA. The CDR3 is made up of 14 amino acids. The DNA for the CDR3 is TGCAGCGTGAATAGCGGGAGGGCCCCCGGGGAGCTGTTTTTT. Its protein is CSVNSGRAPGELFF.

This chain connects TRBV27 to TRBJ1-5; 8 nucleotides line up with TRBD1. Trimming cost V 6 bases and J 2 bases; bases outside gene matches: 3. Germline V CDR1 and CDR2: MNHEY, SMNVEV (reference sequence). The CDR3 runs 14 residues. The CDR3 sequence: CASRTGVGNQPQHF. CDR3 coding DNA: TGTGCCAGCAGGACAGGGGTGGGCAATCAGCCCCAGCATTTT.

The chain joins TRBV28 to TRBJ2-7; perhaps TRBD1 as D (6 bases). This CDR3 comprises 16 residues. Looked up from germline, CDR1 is MDHEN and CDR2 is SYDVKM. V lost 2 bases to trimming and J lost 0 bases, with 14 bases between them. The DNA of the CDR3 is TGTGCCAGCAGTTTAAAACAGGGAATTTTCTCCTACGAGCAGTACTTC. Translated, it gives CASSLKQGIFSYEQYF.

Only one count was recorded for this clone. This chain connects TRBV19 to TRBJ2-1, with 7 bases matching TRBD2. Trimming cost V 4 bases and J 4 bases; bases outside gene matches: 10. Germline lookup yields CDR1 LNHDA and CDR2 SQIVND (reference sequence). This CDR3 spans 16 amino acids. CDR3 sequence reads: CASSNGVGREYNEQFF. CDR3 DNA: TGTGCCAGTAGTAATGGGGTGGGGCGGGAGTACAATGAGCAGTTCTTC.

The chain recombines TRBV27 with TRBJ2-2, with 7 bases matching TRBD1. The CDR3 is made up of 17 amino acids. V lost 4 bases and J lost 1; bases outside the gene matches: 9. The germline CDR1 and CDR2 sequences are MNHEY and SMNVEV (reference sequence). CDR3 region: CASSSLRWTGNTGELFF. The DNA for the CDR3 is TGTGCCAGCAGTTCTTTGAGGTGGACAGGGAACACCGGGGAGCTGTTTTTT.

J is TRBJ2-1 and V is TRBV11-3; D may correspond to TRBD1 or TRBD2 (5 bases each). Germline V gives CDR1 SGHNT, CDR2 YENEEA. The V end was cut by 2 bases, the J end by 0 bases, with 8 bases between. The CDR3 has 15 residues. DNA of the CDR3: TGTGCCAGCAGCTTAAAGGGGAGCTCCTACAATGAGCAGTTCTTC. Amino acids: CASSLKGSSYNEQFF. The variable domain in full, completed from reference TRBV11-3 and TRBJ2-1, reads EAGVVQSPRYKIIEKKQPVAFWCNPISGHNTLYWYLQNLGQGPELLIRYENEEAVDDSQLPKDRFSAERLKGVDSTLKIQPAELGDSAVYLCASSLKGSSYNEQFFGPGTRLTVL.

The chain recombines TRBV27 with TRBJ2-2; maybe TRBD2 (6 bases). V dropped 0 bases and J dropped 7 bases, with 12 bases sitting between them. The CDR3 runs to 15 residues. Germline loops: CDR1 MNHEY, CDR2 SMNVEV (reference sequence). The CDR3 sequence is CASSLSYSGSGELFF. CDR3 DNA sequence: TGTGCCAGCAGTTTATCGTACTCCGGGAGCGGGGAGCTGTTTTTT.

Only one count was recorded for this clone. The chain couples TRBV4-1 to TRBJ2-7, with TRBD2 matching 8 bases. This CDR3 contains 15 residues. Unmatched junction bases numbered 4, after V lost 0 bases and J lost 3 bases. The V gene's germline CDR1 is MGHRA and CDR2 YSYEKL. CDR3 sequence: CASSQEITSGYEQYF. The CDR3, as DNA: TGCGCCAGCAGCCAAGAAATTACTAGCGGCTACGAGCAGTACTTC.

This chain joins TRBV7-9 and TRBJ1-1; D is ambiguous. The CDR3 runs 12 residues. Germline V CDR1 and CDR2: SEHNR, FQNEAQ (reference sequence). The V and J ends lost 0 bases and 9 bases respectively, with 8 bases between them. CDR3 sequence reads: CASSLAGRQAFF. CDR3 bases: TGTGCCAGCAGCTTAGCTGGGCGCCAAGCTTTCTTT.

The J gene is TRBJ2-1, the V gene TRBV15; D remains ambiguous. Trimming pared 3 bases from V and 7 bases from J, leaving 10 bases between. Per the germline V gene, CDR1 is LNHNV and CDR2 is YYDKDF (reference sequence). This CDR3 has 13 amino acids. The CDR3 coding sequence is TGTGCCACCAGCAGCCCTCAGGAAAATGAGCAGTTCTTC. This encodes CATSSPQENEQFF.

The chain has TRBV9 and TRBJ2-3; D ambiguous. Trimming took off 3 bases at V and 6 bases at J, with 20 bases between the two ends. Germline V gene sequence: CDR1 SGDLS, CDR2 YYNGEE. The CDR3 runs 16 residues. This CDR3 is CASSASPGSNEDTQYF. The CDR3 nucleotides are TGTGCCAGCAGCGCCTCCCCTGGGTCGAATGAGGATACGCAGTATTTT.